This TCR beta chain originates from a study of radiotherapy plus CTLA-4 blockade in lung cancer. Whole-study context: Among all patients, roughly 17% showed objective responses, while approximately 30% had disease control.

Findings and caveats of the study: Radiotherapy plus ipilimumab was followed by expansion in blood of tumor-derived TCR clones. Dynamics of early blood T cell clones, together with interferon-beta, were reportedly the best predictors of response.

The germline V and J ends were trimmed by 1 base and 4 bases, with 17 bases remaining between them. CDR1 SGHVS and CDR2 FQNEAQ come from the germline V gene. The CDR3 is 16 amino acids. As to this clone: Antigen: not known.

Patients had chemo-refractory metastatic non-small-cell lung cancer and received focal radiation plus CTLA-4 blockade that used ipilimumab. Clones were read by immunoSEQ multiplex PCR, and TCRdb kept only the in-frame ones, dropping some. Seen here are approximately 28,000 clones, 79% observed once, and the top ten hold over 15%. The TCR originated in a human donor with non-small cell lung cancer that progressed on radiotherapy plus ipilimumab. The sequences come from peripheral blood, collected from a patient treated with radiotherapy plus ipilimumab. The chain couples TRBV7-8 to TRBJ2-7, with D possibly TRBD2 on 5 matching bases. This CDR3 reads CASSLDNGLGIYEQYF. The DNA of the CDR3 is TGTGCCAGCAGCTTAGATAACGGACTGGGAATATACGAGCAGTACTTC.